The 8 T cell receptor beta chains given below trace back to one sample, sequenced in a study of cytomegalovirus exposure and HLA in healthy donors (dated by TCRdb to the late 2010s). Library construction relied on the immunoSEQ multiplex PCR assay. For the multiplex PCR, a mixture combining 60 forward primers for TCR Vbeta segments and 13 reverse primers for TCR Jbeta segments was used. The table was pulled from immuneACCESS by TCRdb, which kept in-frame rearrangements only. Such tables lose some clones; where checked, under half of the loss comes from unresolved V genes, and the rest has no known cause. In this sample the table shows 95,000 to 100,000 clones, about 85% of which occur a single time. Around 3.9% of the sample is in the top ten clones. The sample taken for sequencing was PBMCs. Every receptor here comes from a man aged 30 to 39 in good health and CMV-seronegative.

The chain combines TRBV4-2 with TRBJ1-1; D remains unclear. CDR3 length: 13 amino acids. Per germline, CDR1 LGHNA and CDR2 YNFKEQ. V lost 5 bases to trimming and J lost 6 bases, with 13 bases between them. The CDR3 here is CASSYKRASEAFF. The CDR3 DNA is TGTGCCAGCAGCTACAAGAGGGCCTCTGAAGCTTTCTTT.

The sample holds one count of this clone. The chain recombines TRBV7-2 with TRBJ2-2; TRBD2 matches 12 bases. Germline V gene sequence: CDR1 SGHTA, CDR2 FQGNSA. The ends lost 4 bases at V and 7 bases at J; junction bases unmatched: 7. The length of the CDR3 is 16 residues. The CDR3 DNA reads as TGTGCCAGCAGCTCCCTAGCGGGGGGGCTTATCGGGGAGCTGTTTTTT. As protein: CASSSLAGGLIGELFF.

The chain recombines TRBV28 with TRBJ1-2, with D perhaps matching TRBD1 (5 bases). The ends were cut back, 6 bases at V and 6 bases at J, with 11 bases in the middle. CDR1 and CDR2 from the germline V gene are MDHEN and SYDVKM. The length of the CDR3 is 12 residues. For the CDR3, the DNA is TGTGCCAGCAGGGGGGGAGTTGATGGCTACACCTTC. It codes for CASRGGVDGYTF.

V gene TRBV5-1 combines with J gene TRBJ1-5; a weak D match, TRBD1 (6 bases). CDR1 is SGHRS and CDR2 is YFSETQ in the germline V gene. The CDR3 totals 16 residues. The V end was cut by 2 bases, the J end by 6 bases, with 18 bases between. The CDR3 nucleotides read TGCGCCAGCAGCTTTCGGGACAATGGGTTAAGTCAGCCCCAGCATTTT. Translation gives CASSFRDNGLSQPQHF. Using reference TRBV5-1 and TRBJ1-5 for the parts outside the CDR3, the full variable domain is KAGVTQTPRYLIKTRGQQVTLSCSPISGHRSVSWYQQTPGQGLQFLFEYFSETQRNKGNFPGRFSGRQFSNSRSEMNVSTLELGDSALYLCASSFRDNGLSQPQHFGDGTRLSIL.

This clone has a single count. The V gene is TRBV7-6, the J gene TRBJ2-4, with D perhaps matching TRBD1 (5 bases). Germline V CDR1 and CDR2: SGHVS, FNYEAQ. The CDR3 runs 14 residues. V lost 0 bases and J 8 bases, leaving 11 bases between the germline ends. CDR3 region: CASSLAGPGHIQYF. For the CDR3, the DNA is TGTGCCAGCAGCTTAGCGGGGCCTGGGCACATTCAGTACTTC.

This clone appeared a few times. This chain uses TRBV4-3 with TRBJ1-1; D not resolved. Trimming shortened V by 2 bases and J by 1 base, and 5 bases separated the two germline ends. The CDR3 has 13 amino acids. Germline CDR1 is LGHNA and CDR2 is YSLEER. In nucleotides, the CDR3 is TGCGCCAGCAGCCAACCGGGGAACACTGAAGCTTTCTTT. Its protein is CASSQPGNTEAFF.

The V gene is TRBV30, the J gene TRBJ2-5; 9 bases line up with TRBD2. Looked up from germline, CDR1 is GTSNPN and CDR2 is SVGIG (reference sequence). The CDR3 is 15 residues long. V lost 0 bases, J lost 4 bases, and 6 bases stayed unmatched. DNA for the CDR3: TGTGCCTGGAGTGTACTTGATAGCGGGAGAGAGACCCAGTACTTC. It specifies CAWSVLDSGRETQYF.

J is TRBJ1-5 and V is TRBV15; D is perhaps TRBD1 (5 bases). CDR3 size: 12 residues. Looked up from germline, CDR1 is LNHNV and CDR2 is YYDKDF (reference sequence). V lost 6 bases to trimming and J lost 7 bases, with 10 bases between them. The CDR3: CATRQGWQPQHF. DNA of the CDR3: TGTGCCACCAGGCAGGGATGGCAGCCCCAGCATTTT.